This T cell receptor (beta chain) was found in a study of patients and donors after allogeneic stem cell transplantation. There are 14 residues in the CDR3. Germline V CDR1 and CDR2: MNHEY, SVGAGI. V was clipped by 4 bases and J by 5 bases; unmatched bases: 7. TCRdb reanalysed the RT-PCR reads using MiXCR and keeps one entry per CDR3 protein. The sample lists 190,000 or so distinct CDR3 sequences, less than 45% occurring once. The chain employs TRBV6-5 and TRBJ1-1, with 7 bases fitting TRBD1. This clonotype originated in a human donor who was either an allogeneic HSCT recipient or a stem cell or donor lymphocyte infusion donor (not recorded which). It is not recorded whose cells these are; they may come from a transplant donor. Sequenced sample: blood, either unsorted or a sorted T cell fraction (not recorded which). CDR3: CASSSDDRDTEAFF. DNA of the CDR3: TGTGCCAGCAGTTCCGACGACAGGGATACTGAAGCTTTCTTT.